This paragraph covers one T cell receptor (beta chain) sequence. Its antigen is still unknown. This may stem from a read error, because a much larger clone lies one nucleotide away. This entry comes from a study of blood T cells in healthy people across ages. Isolating PBMCs gave at least 6.5 million of these cells per sample. For the second PCR, which ran for about 6 to 12 cycles, a sample-barcoded 5' primer and a J-beta primer mix were used. MiXCR was run by TCRdb on the 5' RACE reads, yielding one entry per CDR3 protein. The sample includes hundreds of thousands of distinct CDR3 sequences, 29% of them seen just once. Study-wide results and caveats: Age advanced and TCR beta diversity per million T cells fell, roughly linearly. The percentage of naive T cells correlated strongly with TCR beta diversity.

The V gene's germline CDR1 is ENHRY and CDR2 SYGVKD. CDR3 length: 15 amino acids. The sequenced material came from blood. The source of this sequence is an elderly woman in good health. This chain joins TRBV10-3 and TRBJ2-5; 10 bases are shared with TRBD2. The J call may be faulty, since TRBJ2-1 better matches the DNA end. CDR3: CAIRSILAGGETQFF. The CDR3 nucleotides read TGTGCCATCAGATCCATTTTAGCGGGGGGAGAGACCCAGTTCTTC.